A selection of T cell receptor beta chains follows, all from one sample in a study of cytomegalovirus exposure and HLA in healthy donors. TCRdb keeps only in-frame clones here, not all; method: immunoSEQ multiplex PCR. Of roughly 140,000 clones detected, 70% to 85% appear once; the ten largest clones hold 6.6%. Sequencing input: PBMCs. These receptors were obtained from a woman aged 45-65 years in good health and CMV-seropositive. The CDR3 runs from the conserved cysteine through the conserved F or W. The D gene is left open where the match is weak. Clone size is shown for a subset of rows, as once, few, many or a class of expanded clone.

cdr3_nt: TGTGCCAGCAGCTTAGTAGGACTAGCGGGGGCCCCGCTAAAGCAGTTCTTC; cdr3_aa: CASSLVGLAGAPLKQFF; clone_size: few; v_call: TRBV7-2; d_call: TRBD2; j_call: TRBJ2-1
cdr3_nt: TGTGCCAGCAGTGAAGCGCAGGGATGGGGTAACTACAATGAGCAGTTCTTC; cdr3_aa: CASSEAQGWGNYNEQFF; clone_size: NA; v_call: TRBV6-1; d_call: NA; j_call: TRBJ2-1
cdr3_nt: TGTGCCAGCAGCGTAGCGGTGGCGGGGGGGATTTACAATGAGCAGTTCTTC; cdr3_aa: CASSVAVAGGIYNEQFF; clone_size: NA; v_call: TRBV9; d_call: TRBD2; j_call: TRBJ2-1
cdr3_nt: TGTGCCAGCAGCGTAGAAGGGACAGGGGGAAACACCATATATTTT; cdr3_aa: CASSVEGTGGNTIYF; clone_size: NA; v_call: TRBV9; d_call: TRBD1; j_call: TRBJ1-3
cdr3_nt: TGTGCCAGCAGTGAGGGGTGGTCAGGGGTCTTC; cdr3_aa: CASSEGWSGVF; clone_size: NA; v_call: TRBV2; d_call: NA; j_call: TRBJ1-2
cdr3_nt: TGTGCCAGCAGTTACTCAGGACAGCCAAATGAAAAACTGTTTTTT; cdr3_aa: CASSYSGQPNEKLFF; clone_size: NA; v_call: TRBV6-5; d_call: NA; j_call: TRBJ1-4
cdr3_nt: TGCGCCAGCAGCCAAGGTGAGGGTTGGGGGAACACTGAAGCTTTCTTT; cdr3_aa: CASSQGEGWGNTEAFF; clone_size: few; v_call: TRBV4-3; d_call: NA; j_call: TRBJ1-1
cdr3_nt: TGTGCCGGCAGTTTCTCCCCCCCCGGTAATTCACCCCTCCACTTT; cdr3_aa: CAGSFSPPGNSPLHF; clone_size: NA; v_call: TRBV27; d_call: NA; j_call: TRBJ1-6
cdr3_nt: TGCAGCGTTGGGCCAACAGATACGCAGTATTTT; cdr3_aa: CSVGPTDTQYF; clone_size: NA; v_call: TRBV29-1; d_call: NA; j_call: TRBJ2-3
cdr3_nt: TGCGCCAGCAGCGGAACTAGCGGGCTAACCAATGAGCAGTTCTTC; cdr3_aa: CASSGTSGLTNEQFF; clone_size: NA; v_call: TRBV5-1; d_call: TRBD2; j_call: TRBJ2-1
cdr3_nt: TGCGCCAGCAGACTAGAGCCAGGCGCAGATACGCAGTATTTT; cdr3_aa: CASRLEPGADTQYF; clone_size: once; v_call: TRBV5-1; d_call: NA; j_call: TRBJ2-3
cdr3_nt: TGTGCCAGCGGGCAGGGGGCGAGAAATGAGCAGTTCTTC; cdr3_aa: CASGQGARNEQFF; clone_size: NA; v_call: TRBV2; d_call: TRBD1; j_call: TRBJ2-1
cdr3_nt: TGTGCCAGCAGTTTAGACTCCGGGAGCGAGGCCGGCGGCTACACCTTC; cdr3_aa: CASSLDSGSEAGGYTF; clone_size: NA; v_call: TRBV7-2; d_call: NA; j_call: TRBJ1-2
cdr3_nt: TGTGCCAGCAGGCAGGGTGGCTCCTACGAGCAGTACTTC; cdr3_aa: CASRQGGSYEQYF; clone_size: NA; v_call: TRBV6-6; d_call: NA; j_call: TRBJ2-7
cdr3_nt: TGTGCCAGCAGCTTTAGACAGGGGGCCCGAGGAAGGACCGGGGAGCTGTTTTTT; cdr3_aa: CASSFRQGARGRTGELFF; clone_size: NA; v_call: TRBV5-6; d_call: TRBD1; j_call: TRBJ2-2
cdr3_nt: TGCAGCGCTGGGGCACAGATGAATGAAAAACTGTTTTTT; cdr3_aa: CSAGAQMNEKLFF; clone_size: NA; v_call: TRBV29-1; d_call: NA; j_call: TRBJ1-4
cdr3_nt: TGTGCCTGGAGTGTAAGGGGCTATGGCTACACCTTC; cdr3_aa: CAWSVRGYGYTF; clone_size: NA; v_call: TRBV30; d_call: NA; j_call: TRBJ1-2
cdr3_nt: TGTGCCTGGAACAGGGGAATGAACACTGAAGCTTTCTTT; cdr3_aa: CAWNRGMNTEAFF; clone_size: once; v_call: TRBV30; d_call: TRBD1; j_call: TRBJ1-1
cdr3_nt: TGTGCCAGCAGCTTGGGTGGCGGGGGGAAGAGCACAGATACGCAGTATTTT; cdr3_aa: CASSLGGGGKSTDTQYF; clone_size: NA; v_call: TRBV5-4; d_call: TRBD2; j_call: TRBJ2-3
cdr3_nt: TGTGCCAGCAGTCGGGACAGAAATCAGCCCCAGCATTTT; cdr3_aa: CASSRDRNQPQHF; clone_size: NA; v_call: TRBV6-5; d_call: TRBD1; j_call: TRBJ1-5
cdr3_nt: TGTGCCAGCAGCTTAAACAGGGATAGCACTGAAGCTTTCTTT; cdr3_aa: CASSLNRDSTEAFF; clone_size: NA; v_call: TRBV7-9; d_call: NA; j_call: TRBJ1-1
cdr3_nt: TGCGCCAGCAGCTCCCACAGGGGGCCAGGAAACACCATATATTTT; cdr3_aa: CASSSHRGPGNTIYF; clone_size: few; v_call: TRBV5-1; d_call: TRBD1; j_call: TRBJ1-3
cdr3_nt: TGTGCCAGCAGCCAAGATCAGGACAGGGGTGGCTACACCTTC; cdr3_aa: CASSQDQDRGGYTF; clone_size: NA; v_call: TRBV4-2; d_call: TRBD1; j_call: TRBJ1-2
cdr3_nt: TGTGCCAGCTCACCAACTCTACTATCTAACTATGGCTACACCTTC; cdr3_aa: CASSPTLLSNYGYTF; clone_size: NA; v_call: TRBV18; d_call: NA; j_call: TRBJ1-2
cdr3_nt: TGTGCCTCACAGGGGACTGGAAACACCATATATTTT; cdr3_aa: CASQGTGNTIYF; clone_size: NA; v_call: TRBV30; d_call: TRBD1; j_call: TRBJ1-3
cdr3_nt: TGTGCCAGTAGTACCGGGACAGCGGATTACGAGCAGTACTTC; cdr3_aa: CASSTGTADYEQYF; clone_size: NA; v_call: TRBV19; d_call: TRBD1; j_call: TRBJ2-7
cdr3_nt: TGTGCCACGAGCCCCGGTGGAGACGGCGGTACGCAGTATTTT; cdr3_aa: CATSPGGDGGTQYF; clone_size: NA; v_call: TRBV15; d_call: NA; j_call: TRBJ2-3
cdr3_nt: TGTGCCAGCCAATTGAACAGGGGAGCCAAAAACATTCAGTACTTC; cdr3_aa: CASQLNRGAKNIQYF; clone_size: NA; v_call: TRBV2; d_call: TRBD1; j_call: TRBJ2-4
cdr3_nt: TGTGCCACAGGGGGGGGCTACACCGGGGAGCTGTTTTTT; cdr3_aa: CATGGGYTGELFF; clone_size: NA; v_call: TRBV15; d_call: NA; j_call: TRBJ2-2
cdr3_nt: TGTGCCAGTAGTATCGCTACAGATCAGCCCCAGCATTTT; cdr3_aa: CASSIATDQPQHF; clone_size: NA; v_call: TRBV19; d_call: NA; j_call: TRBJ1-5
cdr3_nt: TGTGCCAGCAGCTGGAGGACAGGGGGCCTCGGTGAAAAACTGTTTTTT; cdr3_aa: CASSWRTGGLGEKLFF; clone_size: NA; v_call: TRBV5-6; d_call: TRBD1; j_call: TRBJ1-4
cdr3_nt: TGTGCCAGCAGTTCCCGGGACTTCGGAAACACCATATATTTT; cdr3_aa: CASSSRDFGNTIYF; clone_size: once; v_call: TRBV6-6; d_call: NA; j_call: TRBJ1-3
cdr3_nt: TGTGCCAGCTCACCACGGACTCCACAGACCACAGATACGCAGTATTTT; cdr3_aa: CASSPRTPQTTDTQYF; clone_size: NA; v_call: TRBV18; d_call: NA; j_call: TRBJ2-3
cdr3_nt: TGTGCCAGCAGCGTAGAGGAGGCCCCCAAAAACATTCAGTACTTC; cdr3_aa: CASSVEEAPKNIQYF; clone_size: few; v_call: TRBV9; d_call: NA; j_call: TRBJ2-4
cdr3_nt: TGCGCCAGCAGCCCTGACAGTAATTCACCCCTCCACTTT; cdr3_aa: CASSPDSNSPLHF; clone_size: few; v_call: TRBV5-1; d_call: NA; j_call: TRBJ1-6
cdr3_nt: TGTGCCAGCAGCCAAGAGATCACCGGGGAAAAACTGTTTTTT; cdr3_aa: CASSQEITGEKLFF; clone_size: NA; v_call: TRBV4-2; d_call: NA; j_call: TRBJ1-4
cdr3_nt: TGTGCCAGCAGTGTATTTAGGGGTTCTAACTATGGCTACACCTTC; cdr3_aa: CASSVFRGSNYGYTF; clone_size: NA; v_call: TRBV2; d_call: NA; j_call: TRBJ1-2
cdr3_nt: TGTGCCAGCAGTCCGAACAGGGCCAAGATCCCTCATCAGCCCCAGCATTTT; cdr3_aa: CASSPNRAKIPHQPQHF; clone_size: NA; v_call: TRBV27; d_call: NA; j_call: TRBJ1-5
cdr3_nt: TGTGCCAGTAGTATGGGGGCGTTAAGCAATCAGCCCCAGCATTTT; cdr3_aa: CASSMGALSNQPQHF; clone_size: NA; v_call: TRBV19; d_call: NA; j_call: TRBJ1-5
cdr3_nt: TGTGCCAGCAGCTTTAGGGGTGAAAAACTGTTTTTT; cdr3_aa: CASSFRGEKLFF; clone_size: few; v_call: TRBV7-9; d_call: NA; j_call: TRBJ1-4
cdr3_nt: TGCAGTTGTAGCTCTGGAAACACCATATATTTT; cdr3_aa: CSCSSGNTIYF; clone_size: NA; v_call: TRBV29-1; d_call: NA; j_call: TRBJ1-3
cdr3_nt: TGTGCCAGCAGAGGACTTTCAGGGGGCCCGAATTCACCCCTCCACTTT; cdr3_aa: CASRGLSGGPNSPLHF; clone_size: NA; v_call: TRBV27; d_call: TRBD1; j_call: TRBJ1-6
cdr3_nt: TGTGCTAGTGGTCTGGGCCGGGACAGAGATGGCTACACCTTC; cdr3_aa: CASGLGRDRDGYTF; clone_size: NA; v_call: TRBV12-5; d_call: TRBD1; j_call: TRBJ1-2
cdr3_nt: TGTGCCAGTACCAGCTGGGCTACGAACACTGAAGCTTTCTTT; cdr3_aa: CASTSWATNTEAFF; clone_size: NA; v_call: TRBV19; d_call: NA; j_call: TRBJ1-1
cdr3_nt: TGTGCCAGCAGTGAAGGGGGGTGGGGGGATCAGCCCCAGCATTTT; cdr3_aa: CASSEGGWGDQPQHF; clone_size: NA; v_call: TRBV2; d_call: NA; j_call: TRBJ1-5
cdr3_nt: TGCGCCAGCAGCTTACAGGGGGAAGATGGCTACACCTTC; cdr3_aa: CASSLQGEDGYTF; clone_size: NA; v_call: TRBV5-1; d_call: TRBD1; j_call: TRBJ1-2
cdr3_nt: TGCGCCAGCAGCTTGATGGGACAGGACACCGGGGAGCTGTTTTTT; cdr3_aa: CASSLMGQDTGELFF; clone_size: once; v_call: TRBV5-1; d_call: TRBD1; j_call: TRBJ2-2
cdr3_nt: TGCGCCAGCAGAACCGGGACAGGGGGATCCGGGGAGCTGTTTTTT; cdr3_aa: CASRTGTGGSGELFF; clone_size: once; v_call: TRBV5-1; d_call: TRBD1; j_call: TRBJ2-2
cdr3_nt: TGTGCCAGCAGCAACCGGGACAGAGACACAGATACGCAGTATTTT; cdr3_aa: CASSNRDRDTDTQYF; clone_size: NA; v_call: TRBV5-6; d_call: TRBD1; j_call: TRBJ2-3
cdr3_nt: TGTGCCACCAGCAGCTCTGTAGCGGGGGGGAACACCGGGGAGCTGTTTTTT; cdr3_aa: CATSSSVAGGNTGELFF; clone_size: NA; v_call: TRBV15; d_call: TRBD2; j_call: TRBJ2-2